The clone carrying this TCR beta chain was seen more than once but under ten times. Its target is unknown. Each CDR3 protein is one row after TCRdb ran MiXCR on the reads. Here the sample spans about 55,000 distinct CDR3 sequences, roughly 20% being singletons. The sample belongs to a study of T cell repertoires in cytomegalovirus infection. Study-level background: Alongside well-studied HLA-B-restricted CMV epitopes, recently identified HLA-C-restricted CMV epitopes were also used. Indications of both CMV infection and matching HLA type were provided by public TCR beta signatures. General study points: HLA-C-restricted CMV clonotypes gave the most frequent clonotype in two of eight donors. CMV carriers with the relevant HLA were identified by cumulative public TCR beta family frequency.

V gave up 2 bases and J gave up 12 bases, with 22 bases separating them. CDR3 length: 15 amino acids. Germline CDR1 SGHTA, CDR2 FQGNSA. This clonotype originated in a human donor in good health (CMV status not recorded). Some clones in this sample may be carry-over from other donors' samples. The sequencing here drew on CD8+ T cells from cultured PBMCs, taken from culture after CMV antigen stimulation. V is TRBV7-2 and J is TRBJ1-2; D gene ambiguous. CDR3 in DNA: TGTGCCAGCAGCTTATCCAGCAGTTCCCCGACCATCCACACCTTC. Protein: CASSLSSSSPTIHTF.